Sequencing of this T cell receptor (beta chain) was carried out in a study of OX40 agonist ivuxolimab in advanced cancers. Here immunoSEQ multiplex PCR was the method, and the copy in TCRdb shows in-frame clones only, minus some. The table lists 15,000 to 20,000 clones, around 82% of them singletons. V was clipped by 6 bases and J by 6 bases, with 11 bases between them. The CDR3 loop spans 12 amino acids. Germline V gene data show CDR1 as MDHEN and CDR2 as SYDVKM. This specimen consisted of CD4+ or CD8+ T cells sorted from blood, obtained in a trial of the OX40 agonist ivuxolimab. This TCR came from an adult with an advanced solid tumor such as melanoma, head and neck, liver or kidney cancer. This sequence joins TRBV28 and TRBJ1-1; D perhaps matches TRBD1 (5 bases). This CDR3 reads CASRMGGAEAFF. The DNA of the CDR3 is TGTGCCAGCAGAATGGGAGGGGCTGAAGCTTTCTTT.